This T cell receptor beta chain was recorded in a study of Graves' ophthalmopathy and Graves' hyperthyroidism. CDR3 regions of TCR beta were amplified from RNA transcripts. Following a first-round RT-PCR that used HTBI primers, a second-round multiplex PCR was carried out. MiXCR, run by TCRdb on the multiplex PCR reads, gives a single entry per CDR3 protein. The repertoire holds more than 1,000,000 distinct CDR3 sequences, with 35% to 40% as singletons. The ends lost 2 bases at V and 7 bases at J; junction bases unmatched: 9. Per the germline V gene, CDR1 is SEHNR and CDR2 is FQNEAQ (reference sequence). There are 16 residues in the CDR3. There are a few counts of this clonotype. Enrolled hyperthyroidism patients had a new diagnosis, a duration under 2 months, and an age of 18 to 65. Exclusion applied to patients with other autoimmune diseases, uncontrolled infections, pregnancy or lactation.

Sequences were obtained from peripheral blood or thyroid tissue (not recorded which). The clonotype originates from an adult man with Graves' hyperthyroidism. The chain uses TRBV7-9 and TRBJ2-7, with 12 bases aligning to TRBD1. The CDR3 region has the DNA TGTGCCAGCAGCTTATTCTGGGGACAGGGGGCGCGGGAGCAGTACTTC. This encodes CASSLFWGQGAREQYF.